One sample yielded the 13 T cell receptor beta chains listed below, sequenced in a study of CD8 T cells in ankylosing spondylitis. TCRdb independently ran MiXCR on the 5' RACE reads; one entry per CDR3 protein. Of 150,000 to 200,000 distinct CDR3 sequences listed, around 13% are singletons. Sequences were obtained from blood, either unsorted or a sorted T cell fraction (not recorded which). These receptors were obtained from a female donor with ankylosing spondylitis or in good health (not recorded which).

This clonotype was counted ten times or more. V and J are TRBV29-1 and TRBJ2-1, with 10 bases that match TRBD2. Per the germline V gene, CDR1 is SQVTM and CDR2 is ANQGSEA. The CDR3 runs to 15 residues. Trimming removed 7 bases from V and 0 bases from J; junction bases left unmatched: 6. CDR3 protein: CSAPLAGLSYNEQFF. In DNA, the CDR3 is TGCAGCGCTCCACTAGCGGGGCTCTCCTACAATGAGCAGTTCTTC.

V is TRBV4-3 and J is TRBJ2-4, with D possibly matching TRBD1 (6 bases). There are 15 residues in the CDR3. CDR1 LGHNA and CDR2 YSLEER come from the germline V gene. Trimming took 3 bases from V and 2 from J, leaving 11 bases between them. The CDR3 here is CASSQARGTKNIQYF. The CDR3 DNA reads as TGCGCCAGCAGCCAGGCCAGGGGAACCAAAAACATTCAGTACTTC.

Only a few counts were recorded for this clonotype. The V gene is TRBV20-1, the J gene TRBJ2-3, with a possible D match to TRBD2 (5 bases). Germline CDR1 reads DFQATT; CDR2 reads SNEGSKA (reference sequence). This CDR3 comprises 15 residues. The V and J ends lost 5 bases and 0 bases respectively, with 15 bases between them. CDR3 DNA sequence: TGCAGTGCTCCTAAAATGGACTTCAGCACAGATACGCAGTATTTT. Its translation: CSAPKMDFSTDTQYF.

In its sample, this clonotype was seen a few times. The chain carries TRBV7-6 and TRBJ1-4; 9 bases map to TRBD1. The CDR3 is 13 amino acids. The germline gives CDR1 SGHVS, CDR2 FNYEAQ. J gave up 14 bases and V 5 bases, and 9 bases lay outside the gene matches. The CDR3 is CASSRQGDTGLFF. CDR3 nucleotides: TGTGCCAGCAGCCGACAGGGGGATACGGGGCTGTTTTTT.

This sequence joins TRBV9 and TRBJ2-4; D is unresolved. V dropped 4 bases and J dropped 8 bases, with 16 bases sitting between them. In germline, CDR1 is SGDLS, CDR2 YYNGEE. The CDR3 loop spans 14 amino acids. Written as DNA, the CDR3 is TGTGCCAGCAGCCAAGGGCCCCTTACGGACATTCAGTACTTC. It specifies CASSQGPLTDIQYF.

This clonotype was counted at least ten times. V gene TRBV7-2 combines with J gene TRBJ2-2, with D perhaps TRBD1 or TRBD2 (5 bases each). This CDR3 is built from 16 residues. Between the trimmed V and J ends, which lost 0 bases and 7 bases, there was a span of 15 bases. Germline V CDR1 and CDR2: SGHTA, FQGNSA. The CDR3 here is CASSLALTGRNGELFF. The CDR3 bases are TGTGCCAGCAGCTTAGCGCTAACGGGGCGGAACGGGGAGCTGTTTTTT. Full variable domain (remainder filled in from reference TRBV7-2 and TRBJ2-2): GAGVSQSPSNKVTEKGKDVELRCDPISGHTALYWYRQSLGQGLEFLIYFQGNSAPDKSGLPSDRFSAERTGGSVSTLTIQRTQQEDSAVYLCASSLALTGRNGELFFGEGSRLTVL.

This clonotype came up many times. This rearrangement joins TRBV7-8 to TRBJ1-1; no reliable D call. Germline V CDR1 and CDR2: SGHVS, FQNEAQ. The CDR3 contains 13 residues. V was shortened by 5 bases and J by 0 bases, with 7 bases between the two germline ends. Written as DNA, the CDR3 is TGTGCCAGCAGCGCCACGCTGAACACTGAAGCTTTCTTT. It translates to CASSATLNTEAFF.

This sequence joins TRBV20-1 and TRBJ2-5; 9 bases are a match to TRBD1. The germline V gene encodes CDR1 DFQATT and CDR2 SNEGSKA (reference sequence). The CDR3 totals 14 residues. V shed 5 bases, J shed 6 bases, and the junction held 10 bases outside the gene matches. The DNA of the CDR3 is TGCAGTGCTGCAAGACCGGGACAGGGACAGACCCAGTACTTC. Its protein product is CSAARPGQGQTQYF.

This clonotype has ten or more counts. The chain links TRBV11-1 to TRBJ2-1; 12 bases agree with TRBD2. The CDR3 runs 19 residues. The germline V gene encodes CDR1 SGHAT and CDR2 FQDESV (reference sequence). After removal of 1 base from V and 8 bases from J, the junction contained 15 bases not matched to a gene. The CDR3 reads CASSLEATSGSSRRYEQFF. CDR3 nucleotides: TGTGCCAGCAGCTTAGAGGCGACTAGCGGGAGTTCTCGCCGGTATGAGCAGTTCTTC.

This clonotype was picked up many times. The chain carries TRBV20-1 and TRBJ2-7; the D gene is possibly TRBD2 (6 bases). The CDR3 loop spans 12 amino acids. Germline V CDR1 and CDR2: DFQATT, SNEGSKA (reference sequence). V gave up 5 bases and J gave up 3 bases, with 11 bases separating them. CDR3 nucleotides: TGCAGTGCTGAAGCGGGTCTCTACGAGCAGTACTTC. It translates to CSAEAGLYEQYF.

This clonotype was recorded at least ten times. For the CDR3, the DNA is TGCAGCGTTGAAGATCCAGGACGGATCACAGATACGCAGTATTTT. It encodes CSVEDPGRITDTQYF. The V gene is TRBV29-1, the J gene TRBJ2-3; the D is unclear. This CDR3 comprises 15 residues. Trimming shortened V by 0 bases and J by 2 bases, and 12 bases separated the two germline ends. CDR1 is SQVTM, CDR2 ANQGSEA, per germline.

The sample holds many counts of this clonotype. The DNA for the CDR3 is TGTGCCAGCAGCCCAGACCGCATGGGGTTTTTATCAGCTTTCTTT. Encoded protein: CASSPDRMGFLSAFF. The chain carries TRBV6-1 and TRBJ1-1, with D unresolved. Germline V gene data show CDR1 as MNHNS and CDR2 as SASEGT. Deletions cut 6 bases from V and 10 bases from J, with 24 bases between. This CDR3 contains 15 residues.

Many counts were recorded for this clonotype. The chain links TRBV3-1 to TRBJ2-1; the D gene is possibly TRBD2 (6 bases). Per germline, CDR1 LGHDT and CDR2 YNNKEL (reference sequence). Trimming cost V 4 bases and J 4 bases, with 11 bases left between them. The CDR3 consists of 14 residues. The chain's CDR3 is CASSPSGQYNEQFF. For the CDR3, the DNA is TGTGCCAGCAGCCCAAGCGGGCAGTACAATGAGCAGTTCTTC.